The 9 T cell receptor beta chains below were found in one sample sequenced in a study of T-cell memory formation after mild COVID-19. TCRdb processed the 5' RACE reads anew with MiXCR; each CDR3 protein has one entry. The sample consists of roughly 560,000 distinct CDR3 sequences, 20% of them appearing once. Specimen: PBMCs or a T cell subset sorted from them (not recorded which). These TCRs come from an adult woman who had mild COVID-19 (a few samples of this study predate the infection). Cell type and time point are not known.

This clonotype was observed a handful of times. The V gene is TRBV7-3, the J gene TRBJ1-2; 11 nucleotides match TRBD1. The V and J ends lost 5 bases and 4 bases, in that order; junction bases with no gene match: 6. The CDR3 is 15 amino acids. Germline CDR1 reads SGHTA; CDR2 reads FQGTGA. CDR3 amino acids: CASSPGTGGFYGYTF. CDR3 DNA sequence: TGTGCCAGCAGCCCCGGGACAGGGGGTTTCTATGGCTACACCTTC.

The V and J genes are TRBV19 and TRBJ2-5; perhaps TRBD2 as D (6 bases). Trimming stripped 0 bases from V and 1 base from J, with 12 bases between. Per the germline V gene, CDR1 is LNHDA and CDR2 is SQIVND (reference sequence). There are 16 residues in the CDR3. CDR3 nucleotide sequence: TGTGCCAGTAGTATAGAAGGCGGGGTCACCCAAGAGACCCAGTACTTC. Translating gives CASSIEGGVTQETQYF.

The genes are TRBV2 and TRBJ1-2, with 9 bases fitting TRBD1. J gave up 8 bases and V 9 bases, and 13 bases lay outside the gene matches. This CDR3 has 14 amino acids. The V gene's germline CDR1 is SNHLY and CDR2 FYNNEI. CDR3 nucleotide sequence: TGTGCCAGGAACACCGGGACAGGGACGGAAGGCTACACCTTC. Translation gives CARNTGTGTEGYTF.

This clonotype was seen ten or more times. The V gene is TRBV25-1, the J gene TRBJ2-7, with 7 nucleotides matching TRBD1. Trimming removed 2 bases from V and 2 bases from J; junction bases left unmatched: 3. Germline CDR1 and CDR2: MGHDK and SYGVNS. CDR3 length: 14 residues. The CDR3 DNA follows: TGTGCCAGCAGTGAAACAGGGACAGCCTACGAGCAGTACTTC. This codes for CASSETGTAYEQYF.

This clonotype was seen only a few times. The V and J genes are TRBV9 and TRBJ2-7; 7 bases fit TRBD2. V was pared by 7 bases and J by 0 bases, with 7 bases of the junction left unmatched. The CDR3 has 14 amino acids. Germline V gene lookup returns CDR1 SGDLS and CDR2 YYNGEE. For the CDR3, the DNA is TGTGCCAGCGGAGCGGGGCGCACCTCCTACGAGCAGTACTTC. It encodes CASGAGRTSYEQYF. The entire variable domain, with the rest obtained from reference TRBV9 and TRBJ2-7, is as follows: DSGVTQTPKHLITATGQRVTLRCSPRSGDLSVYWYQQSLDQGLQFLIQYYNGEERAKGNILERFSAQQFPDLHSELNLSSLELGDSALYFCASGAGRTSYEQYFGPGTRLTVT.

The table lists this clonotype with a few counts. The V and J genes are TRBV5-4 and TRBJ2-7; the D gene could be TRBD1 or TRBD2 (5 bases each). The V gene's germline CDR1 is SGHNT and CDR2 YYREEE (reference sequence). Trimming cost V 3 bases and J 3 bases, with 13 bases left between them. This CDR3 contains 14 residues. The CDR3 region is CASSWGDSYYEQYF. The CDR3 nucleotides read TGTGCCAGCAGCTGGGGAGACAGTTACTACGAGCAGTACTTC.

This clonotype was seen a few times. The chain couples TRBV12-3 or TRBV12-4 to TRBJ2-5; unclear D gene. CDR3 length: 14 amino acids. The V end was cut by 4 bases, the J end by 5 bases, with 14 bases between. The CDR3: CASSSGRPAETQYF. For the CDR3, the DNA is TGTGCCAGCAGTTCAGGCAGGCCGGCCGAGACCCAGTACTTC.

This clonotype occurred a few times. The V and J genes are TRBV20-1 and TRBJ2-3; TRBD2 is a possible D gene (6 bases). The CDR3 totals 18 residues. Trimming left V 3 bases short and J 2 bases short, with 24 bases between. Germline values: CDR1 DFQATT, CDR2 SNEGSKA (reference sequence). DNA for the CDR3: TGCAGTGCTAGGCCTGGAGGGCTCGGTATCCTAGCCACAGATACGCAGTATTTT. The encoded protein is CSARPGGLGILATDTQYF.

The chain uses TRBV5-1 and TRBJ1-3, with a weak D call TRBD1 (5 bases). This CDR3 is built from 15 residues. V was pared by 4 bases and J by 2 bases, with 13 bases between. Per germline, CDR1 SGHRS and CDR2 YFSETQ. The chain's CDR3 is CASSRDRGTGNTIYF. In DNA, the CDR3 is TGCGCCAGCAGCCGAGACCGGGGGACTGGAAACACCATATATTTT.